This entry describes one T cell receptor (beta chain). Its antigen is currently unknown. V was clipped by 5 bases and J by 1 base, with 9 bases between them. Per germline, CDR1 SGHRS and CDR2 YFSETQ. The CDR3 sequence is 13 residues long. Each clinical donor contributed on average roughly 100,000 T cells from unsorted cryopreserved PBMC. This record comes from a study of T cells in tuberculosis. Background on the study: Sequenced TCRs come from CD1B-GMM tetramer-binding T cells.

Sequenced by immunoSEQ multiplex PCR; TCRdb stores in-frame clones only, minus some. The sample yields roughly 34,000 clones, roughly 92% seen once. Whole-study findings and limits: Active tuberculosis patients had shorter CDR3-alpha; the beta difference was nonsignificant. Smaller distances to GMM-specific TCRs suggested their expansion in active tuberculosis.

J is TRBJ1-1 and V is TRBV5-1; D call uncertain. The sequenced sample consisted of PBMCs. This TCR was sampled from a donor aged 5-35 years with latent tuberculosis or without tuberculosis infection. Some clones in this sample may be carry-over from other donors' samples. CDR3 DNA sequence: TGCGCCAGCAGTGCTACAGCGAACACTGAAGCTTTCTTT. Protein: CASSATANTEAFF.